One T cell receptor beta chain is described in this entry. The antigen remains unidentified. The TCR cDNA carried a universal primer site and UMIs from 5'RACE template switching. In TCRdb, the 5' RACE reads were re-called with MiXCR into one record per CDR3 protein. The sample includes 620,000 or so distinct CDR3 sequences, around 16% of them seen just once. This CDR3 region has 15 residues. In germline, CDR1 is LGHNA, CDR2 YNFKEQ. Losses at the gene ends were 2 bases for V and 5 bases for J; bases not matched to a gene: 7. This entry belongs to a study of T cells after yellow fever vaccination. Overall study: Researchers used SMART-Seq v4 Ultra Low Input to prepare fractions that had low cell numbers.

Study-wide findings and caveats: Researchers cautioned that FACS-sorted repertoires could harbor abundant clonotypes contaminating from the bulk population. Faster peaking, at day 5 versus 15, marked a secondary response that was weaker.

The sample here was PBMCs, taken less than 6 days after the first yellow fever vaccination. J is TRBJ1-1 and V is TRBV4-2; 8 bases map to TRBD1. The origin of this receptor is a man aged 18 to 30 who received the YFV17D yellow fever vaccine. The CDR3, as DNA: TGTGCCAGCAGCCAATTTGGGACAGGAGGGACTGAAGCTTTCTTT. Its translation: CASSQFGTGGTEAFF.